The present entry profiles one TCR beta chain with its context. These data originate in a study of blood T cell repertoires in COVID-19. As for the study in general: From T cells, B-cell-depleted T cells, or PBMCs came the material, which was cDNA or gDNA.

As handled by the study authors: Nucleated cell counts were estimated from reference gene primer amplification. Libraries were prepared by immunoSEQ multiplex PCR; TCRdb keeps only in-frame clonotypes and omits some of them. That table is the source of V, J and clone size, and D and trimming were worked out from the DNA. Of 130,000 to 150,000 clones in the sample, approximately 90% were seen once. The CDR3 totals 11 residues. The V gene end was trimmed by 4 bases and the J gene end by 8 bases; junction bases not matched to a gene: 3. Germline V gene lookup returns CDR1 SQVTM and CDR2 ANQGSEA. Specimen: peripheral blood. The chain is built from TRBV29-1 and TRBJ1-2; 8 positions agree with TRBD1. The sequence was collected from a woman aged 40 to 50 with acute or convalescent COVID-19. The CDR3 coding sequence is TGCAGCGTTGTGGCAGGGGGCGGCTACACCTTC. It codes for CSVVAGGGYTF.